This T cell receptor (beta chain) was retrieved from a study of neurological immune-mediated disorders. This clonotype was seen ten or more times. TCRdb reanalysed the 5' RACE reads using MiXCR and keeps one entry per CDR3 protein. This table holds 77,000 or so distinct CDR3 sequences, about 9.5% found once. The junction had 17 bases not matched to a gene; V was cut back by 0 bases and J by 4 bases. The CDR3 sequence is 18 residues long. Germline V gene sequence: CDR1 DFQATT, CDR2 SNEGSKA (reference sequence). The V call is TRBV20-1, the J call TRBJ2-7, with TRBD1 matching over 8 bases. This TCR came from a man aged 50-59 years in good health. The source material was PBMCs. The CDR3 DNA reads as TGCAGTGCTAGAGATCGTGGCAGGGGGCCCTTCGCCTCTTACGAGCAGTACTTC. Translated, it gives CSARDRGRGPFASYEQYF.